Presented here are 26 T cell receptor beta chains from one specimen sequenced in a study of tumor-infiltrating lymphocytes in primary liver carcinoma. With a constant-region primer, TCR beta cDNA was made from approximately 500 ng of total RNA. Generation of the TCR beta libraries relied on three nested multiplex PCR rounds using slightly modified ARM-PCR. The first two PCR rounds, around 10 cycles each, used TRBV1-TRBV30 forward primers and a C-beta reverse primer. Via MiXCR, TCRdb re-called the multiplex PCR reads, giving one row per CDR3 protein. The table has about 320,000 distinct CDR3 sequences, approximately 54% seen once. Unsorted whole blood yielded blood RNA, and germline DNA was extracted as well. The sample comprised peripheral blood. These receptors originate from a young woman with primary liver carcinoma and hepatitis B virus infection.

This clonotype has more than one count but fewer than ten. This chain links TRBV6-1 with TRBJ1-1, with 7 bases identical to TRBD1. The CDR3 runs to 17 residues. V shed 3 bases, J shed 1 base, and the junction held 11 bases outside the gene matches. Looked up from germline, CDR1 is MNHNS and CDR2 is SASEGT. In nucleotides, the CDR3 is TGTGCCAGCAGTGATCGAATCGGGGCAGGGGGGAACACTGAAGCTTTCTTT. Its protein product is CASSDRIGAGGNTEAFF.

Regarding this clonotype: The junction and the germline gene differ at one end; a read error may be behind it. The chain employs TRBV6-1 and TRBJ2-7; the match to TRBD2 covers 11 bases. This CDR3 spans 15 amino acids. Per germline, CDR1 MNHNS and CDR2 SASEGT. The DNA for the CDR3 is TGTGCCAGCAGTGAAGAGACTAGCGGGATCTACGAGCATTACTTC. It is translated as CASSEETSGIYEHYF.

A note on this clonotype: It may be a read error: a sequence one base away is much more abundant. This rearrangement joins TRBV6-6 to TRBJ2-7; D gene unclear. The V gene's germline CDR1 is MNHNY and CDR2 SVGAGI (reference sequence). The CDR3 contains 14 residues. As DNA, the CDR3 is TGTGCCAGCAATTACTACGGAAACTCCTACGAGCAGTACTTC. Its translation: CASNYYGNSYEQYF.

V is TRBV6-5 and J is TRBJ2-2; D possibly corresponds to TRBD2 (6 bases). Deletions cut 8 bases from V and 2 bases from J, with 15 bases between. The CDR3 is made up of 15 amino acids. The germline V gene has CDR1 MNHEY and CDR2 SVGAGI. The CDR3 DNA is TGTGCCAGCGCGAAACTAGCAGCCAACACCGGGGAGCTGTTTTTT. It encodes CASAKLAANTGELFF.

Note on this clonotype: A single base separates this from a much larger clone, so it may be a read error. The V and J genes are TRBV6-1 and TRBJ2-3; D remains unclear. CDR1 and CDR2 (germline): MNHNS, SASEGT. The CDR3 is 14 amino acids. Trimming cost V 10 bases and J 1 base, with 15 bases left between them. In DNA form, the CDR3 reads TGTGCCAACAGCCAGGTCGGCGGCACAGATACGCAGTATTTT. Its translation is CANSQVGGTDTQYF.

On this clonotype itself: Mismatch with germline at one junction end may stem from a read error. This chain connects TRBV11-2 to TRBJ2-3; no firm D call. The CDR3 loop spans 15 amino acids. Looked up from germline, CDR1 is SGHAT and CDR2 is FQNNGV. The CDR3 loop reads CASSLDGIPTDMQYF. The CDR3, as DNA: TGTGCTAGCAGCTTAGATGGCATTCCCACAGATATGCAGTATTTT.

About this clonotype: A much larger clonotype is one base distant, so this may be a read error. Here the CDR3 DNA reads TGCGCCAGCAGCCAAGACCCGACGTGCTCCGAGCAGTACTTC. Translating it yields CASSQDPTCSEQYF. The chain is built from TRBV4-1 and TRBJ2-7, with D unresolved. This CDR3 contains 14 residues. Between the trimmed V and J ends, which lost 0 bases and 6 bases, there was a span of 12 bases. Germline-derived CDR1 and CDR2 are MGHRA and YSYEKL.

J is TRBJ2-3 and V is TRBV28; 11 nucleotides agree with TRBD1. V shed 7 bases and J 5 bases; nucleotides not matched to a gene: 11. The CDR3 runs to 16 residues. CDR1 is MDHEN and CDR2 is SYDVKM in the germline V gene. The CDR3 region has the DNA TGTGCCAGCACACCCTGGACAGGGGGCGAAGGAGATACGCAGTATTTT. It yields the protein CASTPWTGGEGDTQYF. The full variable domain, with the rest looked up from reference TRBV28 and TRBJ2-3, is DVKVTQSSRYLVKRTGEKVFLECVQDMDHENMFWYRQDPGLGLRLIYFSYDVKMKEKGDIPEGYSVSREKKERFSLILESASTNQTSMYLCASTPWTGGEGDTQYFGPGTRLTVL.

Note on this clonotype: This may stem from a read error, because a much larger clone lies one nucleotide away. V gene TRBV6-6 combines with J gene TRBJ2-7, with D perhaps TRBD1 (5 bases). Germline CDR1 and CDR2: MNHNY and SVGAGI (reference sequence). CDR3 size: 14 residues. The CDR3 nucleotides read TGTGCCAGCAGTTACGACAGCCTCGCCTACGAGCGGTACTTC. It codes for CASSYDSLAYERYF.

This chain links TRBV14 with TRBJ2-1; no reliable D call. Germline CDR1 SGHDN, CDR2 FVKESK. V lost 3 bases, J lost 3 bases, and 9 bases lay in between. The CDR3 runs to 14 residues. This CDR3 reads CASSHRTNYNEQFF. CDR3 coding DNA: TGTGCCAGCAGCCATCGGACGAACTACAATGAGCAGTTCTTC.

CDR3 sequence reads: CASSSYSLNTEAFF. The CDR3 DNA follows: TGTGCCAGCAGTTCCTACAGCCTGAACACTGAAGCTTTCTTT. The chain carries TRBV28 and TRBJ1-1; D gene ambiguous. CDR3 length equals 14 residues. CDR1 is MDHEN, CDR2 SYDVKM, per germline. V was trimmed by 4 bases and J by 0 bases, leaving 9 bases between them.

The rearrangement links TRBV6-5 to TRBJ1-2, with 7 bases aligning to TRBD1. Trimming removed 2 bases from V and 2 bases from J; junction bases left unmatched: 5. Germline V gene lookup returns CDR1 MNHEY and CDR2 SVGAGI. This CDR3 is built from 15 residues. In nucleotides, the CDR3 is TGTGCCAGCAGTTACGTTCGGGGACAGAACTATGGCTACACCTTC. This sequence encodes CASSYVRGQNYGYTF.

This clonotype was counted between two and nine times. The chain combines TRBV6-2 or TRBV6-3 with TRBJ2-7; D possibly matches TRBD1 or TRBD2 (6 bases each). The CDR3 contains 16 residues. Per the germline V gene, CDR1 is MNHEY and CDR2 is SVGEGT. V lost 0 bases, J lost 2 bases, and 14 bases lay in between. CDR3 DNA sequence: TGTGCCAGCAGTTACTCGACTAAGGGGGGTACCTACGAGCAGTACTTC. Amino acids: CASSYSTKGGTYEQYF.

In its sample, this clonotype was seen many times. The CDR3 loop reads CASSQDSSGIFEQYF. The CDR3 DNA follows: TGCGCCAGCAGCCAAGATTCAAGCGGGATCTTCGAGCAGTACTTC. The V and J genes are TRBV4-3 and TRBJ2-7, with 7 bases fitting TRBD2. The CDR3 spans 15 residues. The V segment lost 0 bases and the J segment 6 bases; nucleotides outside the gene matches: 8. Germline assignment: CDR1 LGHNA and CDR2 YSLEER.

This clonotype was seen many times. This chain links TRBV11-3 with TRBJ2-5; 9 positions match TRBD2. This CDR3 spans 16 amino acids. The V gene's germline CDR1 is SGHNT and CDR2 YENEEA. The V segment lost 3 bases and the J segment 1 base; nucleotides outside the gene matches: 6. The CDR3 DNA reads as TGTGCCAGCAGCTTCGGACTAGCGAGTCGCCAAGAGACCCAGTACTTC. Its translation: CASSFGLASRQETQYF.

On this clonotype itself: The germline gene is not matched at one end of the junction; a read error may be the cause. CDR3 DNA sequence: TGTGCCAGCAGTTACTCCGGGGCGGGAGGAGGCACAGATGCGCAGTATTTT. Its translation: CASSYSGAGGGTDAQYF. V is TRBV6-5 and J is TRBJ2-3, with 8 bases that match TRBD2. Germline V gives CDR1 MNHEY, CDR2 SVGAGI. CDR3 length: 17 amino acids.

Comment on this clonotype: A read error may be the cause here, since a much bigger clone is one base away. The conserved final phenylalanine or tryptophan is absent from the CDR3, which likely points to a read error. J is TRBJ2-5 and V is TRBV29-1, with D unresolved. The CDR3 consists of 12 residues. Germline V gives CDR1 SQVTM, CDR2 ANQGSEA. V lost 7 bases to trimming and J lost 1 base, with 10 bases between them. The CDR3 nucleotides read TGCAGCGAGAGAAGACTCCAAGAGACCCAGTACCTC. This codes for CSERRLQETQYL.

Comment on this clonotype: A much larger clone lies one base from this, so it may be a read error. The genes are TRBV4-2 and TRBJ1-4, with TRBD1 matching 9 bases. The length of the CDR3 is 15 residues. In germline, CDR1 is LGHNA, CDR2 YNFKEQ. The CDR3 bases are TGTGCCAGCAGCCAGGATCGGACAGGGGTTGAAAGACTGTTTTTT. This translates into CASSQDRTGVERLFF.

To note about this clonotype: One end of the junction does not line up with germline, which may come from a read error. This chain links TRBV11-2 with TRBJ2-3; possibly TRBD1 for D (5 bases). The CDR3 is 16 residues long. Germline lookup yields CDR1 SGHAT and CDR2 FQNNGV. DNA for the CDR3: TGTGCCAGCAGCTTAGTAGTTGGACGGGCGACAGATACACACAATTTT. This translates into CASSLVVGRATDTHNF.

Points on this clonotype: This clone may be a read error of a much larger clone one base away. The gene calls are TRBV29-1 and TRBJ2-7; no firm D call. Germline CDR1 is SQVTM and CDR2 is ANQGSEA. CDR3 length equals 12 residues. V dropped 6 bases and J dropped 1 base, with 10 bases sitting between them. The CDR3 protein is CSVLGPSYEQYF. In DNA form, the CDR3 reads TGCAGCGTCCTGGGCCCTTCCTACGAGCAGTACTTC.

Note on this clonotype: A much larger clone differs from this one at a single base, so this may be a read error. The genes are TRBV12-3 or TRBV12-4 and TRBJ2-5, with 13 bases lining up with TRBD2. CDR3 length equals 15 residues. The CDR3 loop is CVSCRLAGGSETQYF. The DNA of the CDR3 is TGTGTCAGCTGCCGACTAGCGGGAGGTTCGGAGACCCAGTACTTC.

This clonotype showed up just once. A read error is likely, as this CDR3 ends without the conserved phenylalanine or tryptophan. V usage is TRBV4-1 and J usage is TRBJ2-7; D may match TRBD1 or TRBD2 (6 bases each). This CDR3 comprises 15 residues. Germline V lookup: CDR1 MGHRA, CDR2 YSYEKL. Written as DNA, the CDR3 is TGCGCCAGCAGCCAAGGCGGGACACCCTCCTACGAACAGTACTCC. It yields the protein CASSQGGTPSYEQYS.

The chain recombines TRBV28 with TRBJ2-7, with 9 bases identical to TRBD1. This CDR3 spans 15 amino acids. Per germline, CDR1 MDHEN and CDR2 SYDVKM. The trim removed 7 bases at V and 1 base at J, leaving 8 bases unmatched. The CDR3 DNA is TGTGCCAGCACGGCAGCGACAGGGGGTTCCTACGAGCAGTACTTC. It encodes CASTAATGGSYEQYF.

This clonotype was detected many times. The chain recombines TRBV11-2 with TRBJ2-4; D gene ambiguous. Trimming stripped 0 bases from V and 9 bases from J, with 12 bases between. CDR3 length: 14 amino acids. CDR1 and CDR2 from the germline V gene are SGHAT and FQNNGV. CDR3 nucleotides: TGTGCCAGCAGCTTAGATCCAGTTTCGGGCATTCAGTACTTC. The encoded protein is CASSLDPVSGIQYF.

This chain uses TRBV6-1 with TRBJ2-1; D perhaps matches TRBD2 (7 bases). CDR1 is MNHNS, CDR2 SASEGT, per germline. CDR3 length: 15 residues. The V end lost 4 bases, the J end lost 4 bases, and 14 bases lay between the germline ends. Here the CDR3 DNA reads TGTGCCAGCAGTGTGATGGGAGGGGGATACAATGAGCAGTTCTTC. This translates into CASSVMGGGYNEQFF.

On this clonotype: This may be a read error, as it is one base from a much larger clone. This sequence joins TRBV12-3 or TRBV12-4 and TRBJ2-3; D may be TRBD1 (5 bases). This CDR3 has 11 amino acids. The chain's CDR3 is CASSLGHTQCF. CDR3 coding DNA: TGTGCCAGCAGTTTGGGGCATACGCAGTGTTTT.